This T cell receptor beta chain was documented in a study of response to subunit inactivated influenza vaccine. The V gene's germline CDR1 is MGHDK and CDR2 SYGVNS. This CDR3 contains 16 residues. V lost 4 bases and J 0 bases, leaving 16 bases between the germline ends. Each CDR3 protein is one row after TCRdb ran MiXCR on the RT-PCR reads. Among about 700,000 distinct CDR3 sequences listed, 15% to 19% were seen once. This receptor was identified in a man aged 50 or older who received an inactivated influenza vaccine. The J gene is TRBJ2-7, the V gene TRBV25-1; the D gene is possibly TRBD1 (6 bases). The starting material was PBMCs from blood, obtained approximately 13 days after vaccination. CDR3 residues: CASSGGPGRSSYEQYF. DNA for the CDR3: TGTGCCAGCAGTGGGGGGCCGGGACGGAGCTCCTACGAGCAGTACTTC.